The T cell receptor beta chain under discussion was sequenced for a study of shared clonotypes between healthy human individuals. Clones were sequenced by immunoSEQ multiplex PCR, and TCRdb holds only the in-frame ones, with some missing. Of roughly 2 million clones in the sample, roughly 95% are singletons; the top ten hold under 0.15%. V dropped 2 bases and J dropped 1; count of bases not matched to a gene: 8. Germline assignment: CDR1 MGHRA and CDR2 YSYEKL. The CDR3 has 18 amino acids. The receptor was isolated from a man aged 18 to 29 in good health. Sequencing input: naive CD4+ T cells sorted from blood. Subset denoted: CD45RA+ positively selected. The chain links TRBV4-1 to TRBJ2-6; TRBD2 agrees at 7 bases. This CDR3 reads CASSQWGGRASGANVLTF. The CDR3 DNA reads as TGCGCCAGCAGCCAATGGGGGGGACGAGCATCTGGGGCCAACGTCCTGACTTTC.